This is a list of T cell receptor beta chains from one sample in a study of OX40 agonist ivuxolimab in advanced cancers. Repertoires were generated with immunoSEQ multiplex PCR, while TCRdb's copy carries only in-frame clones and drops some. The data hold under 3,500 clones, with around 90% observed a single time. The sample consisted of CD4+ or CD8+ T cells sorted from blood, taken in a trial of the OX40 agonist ivuxolimab. The receptors originated from an adult with an advanced solid tumor such as melanoma, head and neck, liver or kidney cancer. Both conserved end residues are part of each CDR3. The D gene is left open where the match is weak.

CDR3 DNA: TGTGCCAGCAGCGACGACAGGTATCGATACAATGAGCAGTTCTTC; CDR3 protein: CASSDDRYRYNEQFF; V gene: TRBV6-1; J gene: TRBJ2-1; D gene: .
CDR3 DNA: TGCAGCGTCGGAAAAAACACTGAAGCTTTCTTT; CDR3 protein: CSVGKNTEAFF; V gene: TRBV29-1; J gene: TRBJ1-1; D gene: .
CDR3 DNA: TGTGCCAGCAGTGATGCAGGAATTAGAACTGAAGCTTTCTTT; CDR3 protein: CASSDAGIRTEAFF; V gene: TRBV2; J gene: TRBJ1-1; D gene: .
CDR3 DNA: TGTGCCAGCAGCCCGGGGCACGCGAACACCGGGGAGCTGTTTTTT; CDR3 protein: CASSPGHANTGELFF; V gene: TRBV7-2; J gene: TRBJ2-2; D gene: .
CDR3 DNA: TGCGCCAGCAGCCAAGATCAGGGGCCAGAGACCCAGTACTTC; CDR3 protein: CASSQDQGPETQYF; V gene: TRBV4-1; J gene: TRBJ2-5; D gene: .
CDR3 DNA: TGTGCCAGCAGTGAAGGGTATAATTCACCCCTCCACTTT; CDR3 protein: CASSEGYNSPLHF; V gene: TRBV7-9; J gene: TRBJ1-6; D gene: .
CDR3 DNA: TGTGCCATCAGTGGTAGCGGGGGGCCGGTCTCCGGGGAGCTGTTTTTT; CDR3 protein: CAISGSGGPVSGELFF; V gene: TRBV10-3; J gene: TRBJ2-2; D gene: TRBD2
CDR3 DNA: TGTGCCAGCAGCCCTAGGACAGGGCAGCGCAATGAGCAGTTCTTC; CDR3 protein: CASSPRTGQRNEQFF; V gene: TRBV7-9; J gene: TRBJ2-1; D gene: TRBD1
CDR3 DNA: TGCGCCAGCAGCCAAGATACGACAGGGGGCAATCAGCCCCAGCATTTT; CDR3 protein: CASSQDTTGGNQPQHF; V gene: TRBV4-3; J gene: TRBJ1-5; D gene: TRBD1
CDR3 DNA: TGTGCCAGCAGCTTAGACAGCACTAACTATGGCTACACCTTC; CDR3 protein: CASSLDSTNYGYTF; V gene: TRBV7-2; J gene: TRBJ1-2; D gene: .
CDR3 DNA: TGTGCCAGCAGCTTAGGGACTCTAAGCACAGATACGCAGTATTTT; CDR3 protein: CASSLGTLSTDTQYF; V gene: TRBV11-1; J gene: TRBJ2-3; D gene: .
CDR3 DNA: TGTGCCAGCAGGCTCCGGGACAGGGGGACAGATACGCAGTATTTT; CDR3 protein: CASRLRDRGTDTQYF; V gene: TRBV6-1; J gene: TRBJ2-3; D gene: TRBD1
CDR3 DNA: TGTGCCAGCAGCGTAAGGCAGGGGGAGGGTTCACCCCTCCACTTT; CDR3 protein: CASSVRQGEGSPLHF; V gene: TRBV7-2; J gene: TRBJ1-6; D gene: TRBD1
CDR3 DNA: TGCGCCAGCAGCATAGGACAGCATAATGAAAAACTGTTTTTT; CDR3 protein: CASSIGQHNEKLFF; V gene: TRBV5-1; J gene: TRBJ1-4; D gene: .
CDR3 DNA: TGTGCCAGCTCACCAGCCACGACAGGGACAAATCAGCCCCAGCATTTT; CDR3 protein: CASSPATTGTNQPQHF; V gene: TRBV18; J gene: TRBJ1-5; D gene: TRBD1